The 19 T cell receptor beta chains listed next were all sequenced from one sample in a study of blood T cells in healthy people across ages. A sample-barcoded 5' primer and a J-beta primer mix were used in a second PCR of roughly 7 to 11 cycles. TCRdb recomputed calls from the 5' RACE reads with MiXCR, one row per CDR3 protein. The repertoire includes about 940,000 distinct CDR3 sequences, around 48% of them detected once, and roughly an eighth sits in the top ten. Sequenced input: blood. These receptors were obtained from a man aged 25-45 years in good health.

The chain uses TRBV4-2 and TRBJ1-6; 9 bases match TRBD1. Germline V CDR1 and CDR2: LGHNA, YNFKEQ. Trimming cost V 5 bases and J 10 bases; bases outside gene matches: 6. There are 14 residues in the CDR3. The CDR3 region has the DNA TGTGCCAGCAGCGCGCGGGACAGGGACTCACCCCTCCACTTT. Amino acids: CASSARDRDSPLHF.

As regards this clonotype: A much larger clonotype is one base distant, so this may be a read error. This chain uses TRBV27 with TRBJ2-1; TRBD1 matches at 9 bases. The CDR3 is 14 residues long. The germline gives CDR1 MNHEY, CDR2 SMNVEV (reference sequence). V trimming: 5 bases; J trimming: 10 bases; junction bases outside the gene matches: 9. CDR3 bases: TGTGCCAGCAGTCCGGGACAGGGAGGCTACGAGCAGTTCTTC. Its translation: CASSPGQGGYEQFF.

V gene TRBV6-2 or TRBV6-3 combines with J gene TRBJ2-5; 12 bases fit TRBD1. Per the germline V gene, CDR1 is MNHEY and CDR2 is SVGEGT. J was trimmed by 2 bases and V by 0 bases; bases with no gene match: 13. CDR3 size: 20 residues. This CDR3 reads CASSYSTGTGGVLVQETQYF. In nucleotides, the CDR3 is TGTGCCAGCAGTTACTCGACCGGGACAGGGGGCGTTCTGGTACAAGAGACCCAGTACTTC.

This clonotype was seen many times. The chain is built from TRBV11-1 and TRBJ2-5, with D possibly being TRBD2 (5 bases). This CDR3 spans 14 amino acids. The V gene's germline CDR1 is SGHAT and CDR2 FQDESV (reference sequence). V was pared by 3 bases and J by 4 bases, with 12 bases between. CDR3 nucleotides: TGTGCCAGCAGCTTTATTGCAGAGGGAGAGACCCAGTACTTC. Encoded protein: CASSFIAEGETQYF.

This rearrangement joins TRBV29-1 to TRBJ1-1; 7 positions agree with TRBD1. The CDR3 is made up of 14 amino acids. The germline V gene encodes CDR1 SQVTM and CDR2 ANQGSEA. DNA for the CDR3: TGCAGTGGGAGACCAGGGGGGGTATTCGCTGAAGCTTTCTTT. It codes for CSGRPGGVFAEAFF.

CDR3 sequence reads: CASSLPGQGAWEQFF. The CDR3 nucleotides read TGCGCCAGCAGCTTACCGGGACAGGGGGCATGGGAGCAGTTCTTC. The rearrangement joins TRBV5-1 to TRBJ2-1, with TRBD1 matching over 12 bases. V dropped 2 bases and J dropped 10; count of bases not matched to a gene: 7. This CDR3 is built from 15 residues. The V gene's germline CDR1 is SGHRS and CDR2 YFSETQ.

This clonotype appeared a few times. This sequence joins TRBV6-6 and TRBJ2-7; 7 nucleotides align to TRBD2. Germline assignment: CDR1 MNHNY and CDR2 SVGAGI (reference sequence). The CDR3 is made up of 15 amino acids. V shed 2 bases and J 3 bases; nucleotides not matched to a gene: 7. The CDR3 region is CASSYGPGGYYEQYF. CDR3 nucleotide sequence: TGTGCCAGCAGTTACGGTCCGGGGGGTTACTACGAGCAGTACTTC.

This chain uses TRBV13 with TRBJ1-2, with D perhaps TRBD1 (5 bases). The germline gives CDR1 PRHDT, CDR2 FYEKMQ (reference sequence). V was shortened by 7 bases and J by 4 bases, with 13 bases between the two germline ends. The CDR3 is 13 residues long. CDR3 protein: CASTQGWGYGYTF. The CDR3 DNA reads as TGTGCCAGCACCCAGGGATGGGGCTATGGCTACACCTTC. Looking up the rest from reference TRBV13 and TRBJ1-2 gives the full variable domain: AAGVIQSPRHLIKEKRETATLKCYPIPRHDTVYWYQQGPGQDPQFLISFYEKMQSDKGSIPDRFSAQQFSDYHSELNMSSLELGDSALYFCASTQGWGYGYTFGSGTRLTVV.

In its sample, this clonotype was seen many times. This CDR3 is CSAEPGTDSPHEQYF. DNA of the CDR3: TGCAGTGCTGAGCCGGGGACAGACTCCCCCCACGAGCAGTACTTC. The chain has TRBV20-1 and TRBJ2-7, with 7 bases lining up with TRBD1. V lost 5 bases to trimming and J lost 5 bases; unmatched junction nucleotides: 15. CDR3 length: 15 amino acids. Germline V gene data show CDR1 as DFQATT and CDR2 as SNEGSKA (reference sequence).

The gene calls are TRBV12-3 or TRBV12-4 and TRBJ1-2, with 8 bases that match TRBD1. The V segment lost 4 bases and the J segment 5 bases; nucleotides outside the gene matches: 12. CDR3 size: 16 residues. CDR3 in DNA: TGTGCCAGCAGTTCCTTCCAGGGGGCATCGGCTTATGGCTACACCTTC. This gives the protein CASSSFQGASAYGYTF.

The genes are TRBV27 and TRBJ2-5; maybe TRBD1 (6 bases). V lost 0 bases and J lost 5, with 16 bases in between. The CDR3 extends over 16 amino acids. CDR1 is MNHEY and CDR2 is SMNVEV in the germline V gene (reference sequence). In DNA, the CDR3 is TGTGCCAGCAGTTTATCAGGAAAGGGGGAACGGGAGACCCAGTACTTC. It codes for CASSLSGKGERETQYF.

The chain links TRBV28 to TRBJ2-4; D may be TRBD1 (5 bases). CDR1 is MDHEN, CDR2 SYDVKM, per germline. The CDR3 length is 12 residues. V dropped 11 bases and J dropped 3 bases, with 11 bases sitting between them. The CDR3 sequence is CAEQDDKNIQYF. DNA of the CDR3: TGTGCCGAACAGGACGACAAAAACATTCAGTACTTC. The variable domain in full, with the rest retrieved from reference TRBV28 and TRBJ2-4, is DVKVTQSSRYLVKRTGEKVFLECVQDMDHENMFWYRQDPGLGLRLIYFSYDVKMKEKGDIPEGYSVSREKKERFSLILESASTNQTSMYLCAEQDDKNIQYFGAGTRLSVL.

The CDR3 loop is CASSSQGEYNEQYF. The CDR3 DNA reads TGTGCCAGCAGTTCCCAGGGGGAGTACAATGAGCAGTACTTC. The chain employs TRBV27 and TRBJ2-7, with 7 bases lining up with TRBD1. J gave up 7 bases and V 4 bases, and 10 bases lay outside the gene matches. Germline V gene lookup returns CDR1 MNHEY and CDR2 SMNVEV (reference sequence). The CDR3 runs to 14 residues.

This clonotype has only a few counts. The chain employs TRBV5-1 and TRBJ2-5; 7 nucleotides line up with TRBD1. This CDR3 region has 13 residues. Germline V lookup: CDR1 SGHRS, CDR2 YFSETQ. Germline trimming cut 3 bases from V and 5 bases from J; bases unmatched to any gene: 4. CDR3 nucleotide sequence: TGCGCCAGCAGCTATGACAGGGCCGAGACCCAGTACTTC. Translating it yields CASSYDRAETQYF.

Here the CDR3 reads CATRVAQGNEQFF. Written as DNA, the CDR3 is TGTGCCACCCGGGTGGCCCAGGGCAATGAGCAGTTCTTC. The chain employs TRBV6-1 and TRBJ2-1, with D possibly TRBD1 on 5 matching bases. CDR1 and CDR2 from the germline V gene are MNHNS and SASEGT. V lost 10 bases to trimming and J lost 6 bases, with 16 bases between them. This CDR3 contains 13 residues.

V gene TRBV4-2 combines with J gene TRBJ2-3; 7 nucleotides align to TRBD2. V trimming: 0 bases; J trimming: 4 bases; junction bases outside the gene matches: 10. CDR1 LGHNA and CDR2 YNFKEQ come from the germline V gene. The CDR3 has 17 amino acids. The CDR3 region is CASSQDHRGGAADTQYF. In nucleotides, the CDR3 is TGTGCCAGCAGCCAAGACCATCGGGGAGGGGCGGCAGATACGCAGTATTTT.

The chain links TRBV28 to TRBJ2-5; 9 positions match TRBD2. CDR1 and CDR2 from the germline V gene are MDHEN and SYDVKM. V was pared by 4 bases and J by 5 bases, with 8 bases of the junction left unmatched. The CDR3 has 15 residues. This chain's CDR3 is CASSSSGASRETQYF. The CDR3 DNA is TGTGCCAGCAGTTCTAGCGGGGCCTCGCGGGAGACCCAGTACTTC.

This clonotype turned up a few times. The rearrangement links TRBV3-1 to TRBJ2-7; D is uncertain. The CDR3 has 12 residues. Trimming took 2 bases from V and 5 from J, leaving 7 bases between them. CDR1 is LGHDT and CDR2 is YNNKEL in the germline V gene (reference sequence). The CDR3 spells CASSQSTHEQYF. In DNA form, the CDR3 reads TGTGCCAGCAGCCAATCAACCCACGAGCAGTACTTC.

This chain joins TRBV28 and TRBJ2-7, with D perhaps matching TRBD1 (6 bases). This CDR3 spans 16 amino acids. Trimming took off 5 bases at V and 6 bases at J, with 23 bases between the two ends. The V gene's germline CDR1 is MDHEN and CDR2 SYDVKM. CDR3 sequence reads: CASSPQASTGFCEQYF. The CDR3 nucleotides are TGTGCCAGCAGTCCCCAAGCCTCGACAGGCTTCTGCGAGCAGTACTTC.